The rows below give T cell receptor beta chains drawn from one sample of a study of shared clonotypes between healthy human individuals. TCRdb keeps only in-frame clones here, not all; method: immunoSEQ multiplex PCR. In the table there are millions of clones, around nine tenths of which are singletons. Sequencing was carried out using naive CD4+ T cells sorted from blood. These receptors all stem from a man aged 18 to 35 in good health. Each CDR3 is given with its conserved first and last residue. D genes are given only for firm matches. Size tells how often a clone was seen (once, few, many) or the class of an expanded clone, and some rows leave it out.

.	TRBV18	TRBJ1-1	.	TGTGCCAGCTCACCACCCAGTATTTCTGAAGCTTTCTTT	CASSPPSISEAFF
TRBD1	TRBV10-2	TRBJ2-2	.	TGCGCCAGCAGTGCCTCCCAGGGGGCCGACACCGGGGAGCTGTTTTTT	CASSASQGADTGELFF
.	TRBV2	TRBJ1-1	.	TGTGCCAGCAGTGCGGTGGAGGGGACTGAAGCTTTCTTT	CASSAVEGTEAFF
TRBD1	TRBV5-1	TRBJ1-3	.	TGCGCCAGCAGCTTGGAGTCAGGGGGAGGAAACACCATATATTTT	CASSLESGGGNTIYF
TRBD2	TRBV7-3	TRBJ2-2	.	TGTGCCAGCAGCTTAGCTAGGACTAGTACGGCGAACACCGGGGAGCTGTTTTTT	CASSLARTSTANTGELFF
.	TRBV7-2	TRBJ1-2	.	TGTGCCAGCAGCTTAGCGACCAGAGTTAGCTATGGCTACACCTTC	CASSLATRVSYGYTF
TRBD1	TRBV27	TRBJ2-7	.	TGTGCCAGCAGTTTCTCCACGTGGGCAGGGGGCGGCCCTCCAGTCTACGAGCAGTACTTC	CASSFSTWAGGGPPVYEQYF
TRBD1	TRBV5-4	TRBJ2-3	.	TGTGCCAGCAGCTTGGCCGGACAGGGGGCCGGAGATACGCAGTATTTT	CASSLAGQGAGDTQYF
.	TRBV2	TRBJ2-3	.	TGTGCCAGCAGTTTGTCAGATACGCAGTATTTT	CASSLSDTQYF
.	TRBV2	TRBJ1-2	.	TGTGCCAGCAGTGAGAGGAGGGAGGGTGGCTACACCTTC	CASSERREGGYTF
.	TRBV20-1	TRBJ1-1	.	TGCAGTGCTAGAGATCGGGAAGCTTTCTTT	CSARDREAFF
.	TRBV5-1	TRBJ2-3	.	TGCGCCAGCAGCTTAGGGTCTCCCGGGGATACGCAGTATTTT	CASSLGSPGDTQYF
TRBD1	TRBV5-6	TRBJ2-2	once	TGTGCCAGCAGCCGGGACAGGTGGAAAGCGAACACCGGGGAGCTGTTTTTT	CASSRDRWKANTGELFF
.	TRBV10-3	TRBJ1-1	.	TGTGCCACTCGTCGGGACACTGAAGCTTTCTTT	CATRRDTEAFF
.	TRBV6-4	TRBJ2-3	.	TGTGCCAGCAGTGACTCCTCGTTGGGGGATACGCAGTATTTT	CASSDSSLGDTQYF
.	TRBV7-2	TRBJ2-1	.	TGTGCCAGCAGCTTAGCGGCTAGCGCGACCCAATACAATGAGCAGTTCTTC	CASSLAASATQYNEQFF
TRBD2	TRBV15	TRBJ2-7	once	TGTGCCACCAGCCTGGGGACTAGCCCCCGGCCCTACGAGCAGTACTTC	CATSLGTSPRPYEQYF
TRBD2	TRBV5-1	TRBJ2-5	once	TGCGCCAGCAGCTTGGGAACTAGCGGGAGAATTGTGCAGCAAGAGACCCAGTACTTC	CASSLGTSGRIVQQETQYF
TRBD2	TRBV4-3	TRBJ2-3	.	TGCGCCAGCAGCCAAGACGGCGGGAGAGTCACAGATACGCAGTATTTT	CASSQDGGRVTDTQYF
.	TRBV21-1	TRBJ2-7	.	TGTGCCAGCAGCAAAGTGGAGGGACAGGGGGGCGAGCAGTACTTC	CASSKVEGQGGEQYF
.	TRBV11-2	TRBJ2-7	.	TGTGCCAGCAGCGTCACAGGGTACGAGCAGTACTTC	CASSVTGYEQYF
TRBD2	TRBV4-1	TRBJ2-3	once	TGCGCCAGCAGCCCACTAGCGGGAGGGCTTAAAGATACGCAGTATTTT	CASSPLAGGLKDTQYF
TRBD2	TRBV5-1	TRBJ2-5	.	TGCGCCAGCAGCTTAACCGGACTAGCGGGTTTCAAAGAGACCCAGTACTTC	CASSLTGLAGFKETQYF
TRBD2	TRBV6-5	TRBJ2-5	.	TGTGCCAGCAGTTCGGGACTAGCGGGGGGGACCCAGTACTTC	CASSSGLAGGTQYF
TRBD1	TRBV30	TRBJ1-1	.	TGTGCCTGGAGTGACAGGGGGGATGAAGCTTTCTTT	CAWSDRGDEAFF
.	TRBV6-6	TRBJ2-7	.	TGTGCCAGCAGTTCTCAGGCTGCCGAGCAGTACTTC	CASSSQAAEQYF
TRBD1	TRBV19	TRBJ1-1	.	TGTGCCAGTACTGTAGGGGACAGAATTATGAACACTGAAGCTTTCTTT	CASTVGDRIMNTEAFF
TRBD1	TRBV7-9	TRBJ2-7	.	TGTGCCAGCAGCTTCGAGACAGGGAACTACGAGCAGTACTTC	CASSFETGNYEQYF
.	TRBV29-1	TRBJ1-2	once	TGCAGCGCCCTGGGGCCAGAACCGACCTCTAACTATGGCTACACCTTC	CSALGPEPTSNYGYTF
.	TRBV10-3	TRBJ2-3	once	TGTGCCATCAGTGAGAAGGGGCCTTCCACAGATACGCAGTATTTT	CAISEKGPSTDTQYF
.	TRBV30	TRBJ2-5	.	TGTGCCTCCTCCCGTCTAGAGGAGACCCAGTACTTC	CASSRLEETQYF
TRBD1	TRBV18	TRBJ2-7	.	TGTGCCAGCTCTCAATCCGGGACAGGGGGCTACGAGCAGTACTTC	CASSQSGTGGYEQYF
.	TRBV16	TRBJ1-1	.	TGTGCCAGCAGCGAACACGGGGACACTGAAGCTTTCTTT	CASSEHGDTEAFF
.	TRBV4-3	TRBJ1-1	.	TGCGCCAGCAGCCAAGATCGGGGTTCGCCCCCGAACACTGAAGCTTTCTTT	CASSQDRGSPPNTEAFF
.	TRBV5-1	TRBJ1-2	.	TGCGCCAGCAGCTTGGAAGCAGGGTTGCGCTATGGCTACACCTTC	CASSLEAGLRYGYTF
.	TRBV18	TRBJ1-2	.	TGTGCCAGCTCCCGGACAGACCTCTATGGCTACACCTTC	CASSRTDLYGYTF
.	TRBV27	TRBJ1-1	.	TGTGCCAGCAGTCCAATCCCAGGGGTAGGCACTGAAGCTTTCTTT	CASSPIPGVGTEAFF
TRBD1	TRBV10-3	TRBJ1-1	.	TGTGCCTCGAGACCGACAGGGTTGCAGAACACTGAAGCTTTCTTT	CASRPTGLQNTEAFF
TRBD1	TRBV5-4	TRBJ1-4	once	TGTGCCAGCAGCCCTGGACAGGAAGCAACTAATGAAAAACTGTTTTTT	CASSPGQEATNEKLFF
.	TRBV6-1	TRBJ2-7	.	TGTGCCAGCAGTGAAATGTCAGCGAGCTCCTACGAGCAGTACTTC	CASSEMSASSYEQYF
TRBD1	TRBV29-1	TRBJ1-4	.	TGCAGCGTGGCCGGGACAGGGAAAATTTCTGCCACTAATGAAAAACTGTTTTTT	CSVAGTGKISATNEKLFF
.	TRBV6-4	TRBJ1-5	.	TGTGCCAGCAGTGAAGAGGCAGGGGAAAGGCCCCAGCATTTT	CASSEEAGERPQHF
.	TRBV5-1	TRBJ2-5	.	TGCGCCAGCAGCGAAGCGAGGGGTTTGGAGACCCAGTACTTC	CASSEARGLETQYF
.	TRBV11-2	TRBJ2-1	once	TGTGCCAGCAGCTTAGATGGAGCTGGTTACAATGAGCAGTTCTTC	CASSLDGAGYNEQFF
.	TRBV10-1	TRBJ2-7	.	TGCGCCAGCGGCCCCAACGCGTCCCCTCACGAGCAGTACTTC	CASGPNASPHEQYF
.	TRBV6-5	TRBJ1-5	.	TGTGCCAGCAGTTACGGCGCCTACAATCAGCCCCAGCATTTT	CASSYGAYNQPQHF
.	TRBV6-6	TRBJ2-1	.	TGTGCCGCGGTGGACTACAATGAGCAGTTCTTC	CAAVDYNEQFF
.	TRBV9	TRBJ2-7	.	TGTGCCAGCAGCGTAGACAGGGCAGGTCGATTCGAGCAGTACTTC	CASSVDRAGRFEQYF
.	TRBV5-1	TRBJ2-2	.	TGCGCCAGCAGCTTCGACGGGGGGAACACCGGGGAGCTGTTTTTT	CASSFDGGNTGELFF
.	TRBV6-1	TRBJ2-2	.	TGTGCCAGCACCACTAGCAGGGCCGGGGAGCTGTTTTTT	CASTTSRAGELFF
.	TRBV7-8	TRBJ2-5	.	TGTGCCAGCAGCTTAGGTACGGGAGCAGTCTCTCAAGAGACCCAGTACTTC	CASSLGTGAVSQETQYF
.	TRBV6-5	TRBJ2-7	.	TGTGCCAGCAGGGGCTGGGGGGAGCAGTACTTC	CASRGWGEQYF
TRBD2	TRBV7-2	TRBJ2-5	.	TGTGCCAGCAGCGCTACTAGCGGGAGGTCGGAGACCCAGTACTTC	CASSATSGRSETQYF